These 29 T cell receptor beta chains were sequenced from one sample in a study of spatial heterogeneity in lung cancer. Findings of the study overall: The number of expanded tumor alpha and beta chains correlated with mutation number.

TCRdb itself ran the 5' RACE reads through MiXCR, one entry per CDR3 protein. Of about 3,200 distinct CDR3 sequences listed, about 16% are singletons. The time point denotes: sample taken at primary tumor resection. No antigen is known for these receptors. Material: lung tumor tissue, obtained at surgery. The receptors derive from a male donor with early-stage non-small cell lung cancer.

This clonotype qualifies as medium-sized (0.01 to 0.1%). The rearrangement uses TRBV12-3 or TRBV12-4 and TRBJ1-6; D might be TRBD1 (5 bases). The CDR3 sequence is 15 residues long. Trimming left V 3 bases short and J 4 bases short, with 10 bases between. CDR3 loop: CASSFDSAYNSPLHF. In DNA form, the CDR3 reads TGTGCCAGCAGTTTCGACAGCGCGTATAATTCACCCCTCCACTTT.

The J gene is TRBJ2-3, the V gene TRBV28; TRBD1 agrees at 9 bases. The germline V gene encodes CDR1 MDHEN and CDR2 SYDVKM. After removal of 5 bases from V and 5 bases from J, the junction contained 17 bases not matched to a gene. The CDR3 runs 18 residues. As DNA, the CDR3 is TGTGCCAGCAGTCCATGGACAGGGGATCGCGCTCGAGGAGATACGCAGTATTTT. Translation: CASSPWTGDRARGDTQYF.

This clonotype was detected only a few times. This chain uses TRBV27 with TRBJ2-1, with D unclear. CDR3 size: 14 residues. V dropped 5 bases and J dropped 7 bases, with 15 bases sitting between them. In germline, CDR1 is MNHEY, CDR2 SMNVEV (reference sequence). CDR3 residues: CASSRVPPGNEQFF. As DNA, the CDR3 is TGTGCCAGCAGTCGGGTCCCCCCGGGTAATGAGCAGTTCTTC.

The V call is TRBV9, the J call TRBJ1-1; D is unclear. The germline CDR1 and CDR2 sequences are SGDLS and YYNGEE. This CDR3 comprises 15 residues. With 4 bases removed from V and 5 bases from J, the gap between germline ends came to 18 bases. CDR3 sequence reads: CASSPWQAARTEAFF. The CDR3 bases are TGTGCCAGCAGCCCTTGGCAGGCGGCGAGGACTGAAGCTTTCTTT.

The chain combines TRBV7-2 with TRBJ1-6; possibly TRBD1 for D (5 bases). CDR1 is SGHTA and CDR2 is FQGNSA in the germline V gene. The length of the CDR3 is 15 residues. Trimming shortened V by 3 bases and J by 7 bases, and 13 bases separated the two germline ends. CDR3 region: CASSFTRGINSPLHF. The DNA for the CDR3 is TGTGCCAGCAGCTTCACTCGGGGGATCAATTCACCCCTCCACTTT.

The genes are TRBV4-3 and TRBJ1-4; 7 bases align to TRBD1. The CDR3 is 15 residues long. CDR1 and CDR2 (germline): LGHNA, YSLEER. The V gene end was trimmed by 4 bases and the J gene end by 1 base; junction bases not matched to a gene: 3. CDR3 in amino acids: CASSRHRGTNEKLFF. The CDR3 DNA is TGCGCCAGCAGCCGACACAGGGGAACTAATGAAAAACTGTTTTTT.

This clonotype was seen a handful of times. DNA of the CDR3: TGTGCCAGCAGCACACAGGGGGCTGACATTCAGTACTTC. It encodes CASSTQGADIQYF. V gene TRBV6-5 combines with J gene TRBJ2-4; 9 bases are a match to TRBD1. This CDR3 is 13 amino acids long. The trim removed 6 bases at V and 8 bases at J, leaving 5 bases unmatched. CDR1 is MNHEY and CDR2 is SVGAGI in the germline V gene.

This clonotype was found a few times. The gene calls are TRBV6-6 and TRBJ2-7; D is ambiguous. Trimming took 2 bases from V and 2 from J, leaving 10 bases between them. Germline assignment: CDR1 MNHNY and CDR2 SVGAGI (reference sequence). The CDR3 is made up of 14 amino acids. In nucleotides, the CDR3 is TGTGCCAGCAGTTACAATCCCGCGGCCTACGAGCAGTACTTC. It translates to CASSYNPAAYEQYF.

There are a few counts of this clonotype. The chain's CDR3 is CASSLGQGASDTQYF. The DNA of the CDR3 is TGTGCCAGCAGTCTTGGACAGGGGGCCTCAGATACGCAGTATTTT. This chain joins TRBV6-5 and TRBJ2-3; the match to TRBD1 covers 11 bases. The trim removed 5 bases at V and 4 bases at J, leaving 5 bases unmatched. The CDR3 totals 15 residues. Germline CDR1 and CDR2: MNHEY and SVGAGI.

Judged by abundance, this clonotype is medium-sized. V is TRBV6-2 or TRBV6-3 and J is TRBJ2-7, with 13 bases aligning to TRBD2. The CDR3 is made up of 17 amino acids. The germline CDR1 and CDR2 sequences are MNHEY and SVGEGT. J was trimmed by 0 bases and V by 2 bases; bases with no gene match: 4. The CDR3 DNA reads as TGTGCCAGCAGTTACCCTACTAGCGGGAGGGCCTCCTACGAGCAGTACTTC. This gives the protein CASSYPTSGRASYEQYF.

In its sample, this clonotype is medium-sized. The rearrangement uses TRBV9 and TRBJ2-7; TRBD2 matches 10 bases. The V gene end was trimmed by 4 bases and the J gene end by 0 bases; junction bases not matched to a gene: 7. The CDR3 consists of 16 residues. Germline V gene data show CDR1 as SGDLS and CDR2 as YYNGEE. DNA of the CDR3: TGTGCCAGCAGCCCTCGGACTAGCGGAGGCTCCTACGAGCAGTACTTC. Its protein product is CASSPRTSGGSYEQYF.

The CDR3 DNA follows: TGTGCCAGCAGCCAGACTACAGGGATCGAGCAGTACTTC. Encoded protein: CASSQTTGIEQYF. The V call is TRBV3-1, the J call TRBJ2-7; D may be TRBD1 (6 bases). The CDR3 totals 13 residues. Germline lookup yields CDR1 LGHDT and CDR2 YNNKEL (reference sequence). Trimming shortened V by 3 bases and J by 6 bases, and 12 bases separated the two germline ends.

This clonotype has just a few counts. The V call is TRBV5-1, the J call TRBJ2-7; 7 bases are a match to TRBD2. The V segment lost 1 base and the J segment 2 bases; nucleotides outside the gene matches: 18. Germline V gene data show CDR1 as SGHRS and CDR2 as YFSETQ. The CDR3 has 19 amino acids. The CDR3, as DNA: TGCGCCAGCAGCTTGTCCCCGACCCCAGCTAGCGGAGGAACCTACGAGCAGTACTTC. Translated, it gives CASSLSPTPASGGTYEQYF. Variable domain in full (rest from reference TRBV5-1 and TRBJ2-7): KAGVTQTPRYLIKTRGQQVTLSCSPISGHRSVSWYQQTPGQGLQFLFEYFSETQRNKGNFPGRFSGRQFSNSRSEMNVSTLELGDSALYLCASSLSPTPASGGTYEQYFGPGTRLTVT.

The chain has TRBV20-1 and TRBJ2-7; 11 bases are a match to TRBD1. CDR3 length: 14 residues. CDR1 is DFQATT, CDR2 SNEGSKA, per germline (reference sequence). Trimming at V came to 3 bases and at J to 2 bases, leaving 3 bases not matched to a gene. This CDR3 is CSARMGQGAYEQYF. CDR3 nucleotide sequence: TGCAGTGCTAGGATGGGACAGGGGGCCTACGAGCAGTACTTC.

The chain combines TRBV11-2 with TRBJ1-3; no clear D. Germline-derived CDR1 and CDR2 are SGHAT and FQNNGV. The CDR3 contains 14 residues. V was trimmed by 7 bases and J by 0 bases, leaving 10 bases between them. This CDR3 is CASTLVASGNTIYF. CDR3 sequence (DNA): TGTGCCAGCACCCTAGTAGCCTCTGGAAACACCATATATTTT.

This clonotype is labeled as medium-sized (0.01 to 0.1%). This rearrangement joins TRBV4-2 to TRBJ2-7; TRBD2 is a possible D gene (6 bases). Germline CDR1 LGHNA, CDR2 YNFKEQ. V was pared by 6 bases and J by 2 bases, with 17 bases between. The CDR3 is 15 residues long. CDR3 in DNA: TGTGCCAGCAGTCCCCAGTCGTCGGGAGCCTACGAGCAGTACTTC. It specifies CASSPQSSGAYEQYF.

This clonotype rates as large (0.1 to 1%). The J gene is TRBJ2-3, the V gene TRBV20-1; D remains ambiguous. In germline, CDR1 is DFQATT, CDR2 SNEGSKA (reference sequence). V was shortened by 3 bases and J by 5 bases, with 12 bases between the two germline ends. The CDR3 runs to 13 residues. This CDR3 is CSARVGSGDTQYF. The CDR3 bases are TGCAGTGCTAGGGTTGGTTCTGGAGATACGCAGTATTTT.

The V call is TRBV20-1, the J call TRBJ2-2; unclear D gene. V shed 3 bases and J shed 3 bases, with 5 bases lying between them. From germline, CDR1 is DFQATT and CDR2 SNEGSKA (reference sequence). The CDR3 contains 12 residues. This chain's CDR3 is CSARTHTGELFF. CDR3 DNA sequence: TGCAGTGCTAGGACCCACACCGGGGAGCTGTTTTTT.

The CDR3 reads CASSLEAGGNYGYTF. The CDR3 DNA follows: TGTGCCAGCAGTTTAGAGGCAGGGGGCAACTATGGCTACACCTTC. The chain recombines TRBV12-3 or TRBV12-4 with TRBJ1-2, with 8 positions matching TRBD1. V was clipped by 1 base and J by 2 bases; unmatched bases: 3. This CDR3 has 15 amino acids.

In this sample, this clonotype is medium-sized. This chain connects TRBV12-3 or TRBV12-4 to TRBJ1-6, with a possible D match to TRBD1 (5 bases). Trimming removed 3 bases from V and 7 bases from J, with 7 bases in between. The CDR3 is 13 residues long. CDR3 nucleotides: TGTGCCAGCAGTTTGACAGACAATTCACCCCTCCACTTT. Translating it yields CASSLTDNSPLHF.

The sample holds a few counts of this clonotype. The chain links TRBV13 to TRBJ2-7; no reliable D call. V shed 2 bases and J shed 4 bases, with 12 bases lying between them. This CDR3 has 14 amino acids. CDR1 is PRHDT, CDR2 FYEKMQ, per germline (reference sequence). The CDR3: CASSLLARWYEQYF. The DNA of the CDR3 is TGTGCCAGCAGCTTATTAGCTAGGTGGTACGAGCAGTACTTC.

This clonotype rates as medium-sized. This CDR3 is CASSVGQGITEAFF. The CDR3 nucleotides are TGTGCCAGCAGCGTCGGACAGGGGATCACTGAAGCTTTCTTT. The V and J genes are TRBV2 and TRBJ1-1; TRBD1 matches 9 bases. The germline gives CDR1 SNHLY, CDR2 FYNNEI. CDR3 length equals 14 residues. V lost 6 bases to trimming and J lost 4 bases; unmatched junction nucleotides: 6.

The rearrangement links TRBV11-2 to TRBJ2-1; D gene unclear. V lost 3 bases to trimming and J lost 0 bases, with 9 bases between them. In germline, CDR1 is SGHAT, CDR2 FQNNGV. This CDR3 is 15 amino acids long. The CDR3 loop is CASSFDPSSYNEQFF. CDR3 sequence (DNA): TGTGCCAGCAGCTTTGACCCGAGCTCCTACAATGAGCAGTTCTTC.

CDR3 sequence (DNA): TGTGCCAGCAGCTTCGAAGTGAGAGGGGGCAAGGAGACCCAGTACTTC. Translation: CASSFEVRGGKETQYF. The chain is built from TRBV7-2 and TRBJ2-5; 7 bases map to TRBD1. J gave up 5 bases and V 3 bases, and 12 bases lay outside the gene matches. This CDR3 is 16 amino acids long. Germline CDR1 reads SGHTA; CDR2 reads FQGNSA.

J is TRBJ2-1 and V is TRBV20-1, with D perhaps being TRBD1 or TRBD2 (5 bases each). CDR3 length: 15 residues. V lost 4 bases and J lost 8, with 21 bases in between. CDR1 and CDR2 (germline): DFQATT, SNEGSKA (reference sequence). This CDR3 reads CSATRFGALSYEQFF. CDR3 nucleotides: TGCAGTGCTACGCGTTTCGGGGCATTAAGCTATGAGCAGTTCTTC.

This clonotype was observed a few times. The CDR3 protein is CASSRDRTGARETQYF. The CDR3 nucleotides are TGTGCCAGCAGCCGAGACCGGACAGGGGCGAGAGAGACCCAGTACTTC. V usage is TRBV7-9 and J usage is TRBJ2-5, with TRBD1 matching 9 bases. V lost 5 bases and J lost 4; bases outside the gene matches: 11. Germline lookup yields CDR1 SEHNR and CDR2 FQNEAQ (reference sequence). This CDR3 is 16 amino acids long.

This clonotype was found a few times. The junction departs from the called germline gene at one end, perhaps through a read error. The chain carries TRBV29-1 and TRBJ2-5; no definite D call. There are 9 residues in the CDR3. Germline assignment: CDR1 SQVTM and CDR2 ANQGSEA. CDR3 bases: TGCAGCGTGGAAGAGACCCAGTACTTC. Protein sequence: CSVEETQYF.

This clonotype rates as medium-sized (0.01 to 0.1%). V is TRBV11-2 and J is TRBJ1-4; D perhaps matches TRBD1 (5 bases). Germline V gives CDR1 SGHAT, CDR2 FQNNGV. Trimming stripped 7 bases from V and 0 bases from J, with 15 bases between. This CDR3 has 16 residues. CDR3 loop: CASTITGGATNEKLFF. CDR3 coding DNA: TGTGCCAGCACCATTACCGGGGGTGCAACTAATGAAAAACTGTTTTTT.

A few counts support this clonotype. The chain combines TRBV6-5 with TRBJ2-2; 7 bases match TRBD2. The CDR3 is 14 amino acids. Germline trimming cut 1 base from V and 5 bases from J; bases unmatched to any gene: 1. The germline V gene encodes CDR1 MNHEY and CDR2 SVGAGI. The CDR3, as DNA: TGTGCCAGCAGTTACTGGGGGGGAACCGGGGAGCTGTTTTTT. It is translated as CASSYWGGTGELFF.